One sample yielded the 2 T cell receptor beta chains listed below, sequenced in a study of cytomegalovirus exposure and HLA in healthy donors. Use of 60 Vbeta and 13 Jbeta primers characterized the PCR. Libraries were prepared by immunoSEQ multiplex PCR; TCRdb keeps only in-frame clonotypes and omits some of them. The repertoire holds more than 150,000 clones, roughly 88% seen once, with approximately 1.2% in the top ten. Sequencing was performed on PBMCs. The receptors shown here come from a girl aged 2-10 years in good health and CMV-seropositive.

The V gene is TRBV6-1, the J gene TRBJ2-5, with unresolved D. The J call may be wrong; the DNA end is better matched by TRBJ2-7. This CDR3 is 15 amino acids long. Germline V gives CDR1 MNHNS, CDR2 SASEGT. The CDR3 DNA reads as TGTGCCAGCAGTGTGAGCTTGAGAAATTCCTACGAGCAGTACTTC. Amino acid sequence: CASSVSLRNSYEQYF.

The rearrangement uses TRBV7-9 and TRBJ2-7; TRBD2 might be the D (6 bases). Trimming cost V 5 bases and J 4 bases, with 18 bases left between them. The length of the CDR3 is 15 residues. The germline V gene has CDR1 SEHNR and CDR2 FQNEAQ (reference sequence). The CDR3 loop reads CASSPGDLSGYEQYF. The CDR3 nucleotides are TGTGCCAGCAGCCCCGGGGACCTTAGCGGTTACGAGCAGTACTTC.